Shown below are 21 T cell receptor beta chains from a single sample sequenced in a study of T-cell memory formation after mild COVID-19. TCRdb fed the 5' RACE reads into MiXCR, producing one record per CDR3 protein. The sample holds over 400,000 distinct CDR3 sequences, less than 25% seen once. Sequenced sample: PBMCs or a T cell subset sorted from them (not recorded which). The receptors originated from an adult woman who had mild COVID-19 (a few samples of this study predate the infection). Cell type and time point are not known.

This clonotype was detected only a few times. The rearrangement links TRBV29-1 to TRBJ2-5; D possibly uses TRBD1 or TRBD2 (5 bases each). The CDR3 is 12 residues long. In germline, CDR1 is SQVTM, CDR2 ANQGSEA. Between the trimmed V and J ends, which lost 2 bases and 5 bases, there was a span of 9 bases. The CDR3 DNA reads as TGCAGCGTTGAACTAGGGGAGGAGACCCAGTACTTC. It yields the protein CSVELGEETQYF.

This clonotype showed up many times. The chain links TRBV20-1 to TRBJ2-7; 7 nucleotides align to TRBD2. This CDR3 comprises 14 residues. J was trimmed by 2 bases and V by 6 bases; bases with no gene match: 10. Germline-derived CDR1 and CDR2 are DFQATT and SNEGSKA (reference sequence). The CDR3 sequence is CSAPLAVPPYEQYF. In DNA form, the CDR3 reads TGCAGTGCCCCTCTAGCGGTTCCCCCCTACGAGCAGTACTTC.

This clonotype was counted only a few times. This rearrangement joins TRBV20-1 to TRBJ1-6; the match to TRBD1 covers 9 bases. Looked up from germline, CDR1 is DFQATT and CDR2 is SNEGSKA (reference sequence). The trim removed 3 bases at V and 2 bases at J, leaving 8 bases unmatched. CDR3 size: 17 residues. The CDR3 bases are TGCAGTGCTAGGGAACAGGGGGCGATCGCCTATAATTCACCCCTCCACTTT. This gives the protein CSAREQGAIAYNSPLHF.

The V and J genes are TRBV6-1 and TRBJ1-1; D perhaps matches TRBD1 (6 bases). The germline V gene has CDR1 MNHNS and CDR2 SASEGT. V dropped 0 bases and J dropped 6 bases, with 11 bases sitting between them. The CDR3 spans 14 residues. The CDR3 DNA follows: TGTGCCAGCAGTGAAGCAGGGGGGTGGTCTGAAGCTTTCTTT. It translates to CASSEAGGWSEAFF.

This clonotype appeared a few times. The rearrangement links TRBV5-1 to TRBJ1-4, with a possible D match to TRBD1 (5 bases). From germline, CDR1 is SGHRS and CDR2 YFSETQ. CDR3 length: 13 amino acids. With 5 bases removed from V and 4 bases from J, the gap between germline ends came to 9 bases. CDR3 bases: TGCGCCAGCAGTGGACAAGTTAATGAAAAACTGTTTTTT. Encoded protein: CASSGQVNEKLFF.

This clonotype was picked up a small number of times. The rearrangement links TRBV7-2 to TRBJ1-2, with D hard to call. CDR3 length equals 15 residues. Germline assignment: CDR1 SGHTA and CDR2 FQGNSA. Trimming took off 0 bases at V and 0 bases at J, with 8 bases between the two ends. CDR3 residues: CASSLAPGSNYGYTF. CDR3 nucleotide sequence: TGTGCCAGCAGCTTAGCCCCGGGGTCTAACTATGGCTACACCTTC.

This clonotype was seen a handful of times. The rearrangement uses TRBV24-1 and TRBJ2-3; no definite D call. V was cut by 2 bases and J by 1 base, with 12 bases left in between. Looked up from germline, CDR1 is KGHDR and CDR2 is SFDVKD. This CDR3 region has 16 residues. CDR3 amino acids: CATSDSDRDGTDTQYF. In nucleotides, the CDR3 is TGTGCCACCAGTGATTCCGACCGAGACGGCACAGATACGCAGTATTTT.

V and J are TRBV6-6 and TRBJ1-5, with 7 bases matching TRBD1. The V gene end was trimmed by 0 bases and the J gene end by 0 bases; junction bases not matched to a gene: 11. The V gene's germline CDR1 is MNHNY and CDR2 SVGAGI (reference sequence). This CDR3 spans 19 amino acids. The CDR3 loop reads CASSYSDRDSAYSNQPQHF. CDR3 nucleotides: TGTGCCAGCAGTTACTCCGACAGGGACTCAGCATATAGCAATCAGCCCCAGCATTTT.

This clonotype occurred a few times. This sequence joins TRBV4-2 and TRBJ2-1; D is ambiguous. In germline, CDR1 is LGHNA, CDR2 YNFKEQ. The CDR3 loop spans 15 amino acids. Trimming stripped 2 bases from V and 5 bases from J, with 13 bases between. The CDR3 DNA is TGTGCCAGCAGCCAACCGGTGGGCTTCAACAATGAGCAGTTCTTC. This translates into CASSQPVGFNNEQFF.

This rearrangement joins TRBV20-1 to TRBJ2-5, with a weak D call TRBD2 (7 bases). V was shortened by 4 bases and J by 2 bases, with 11 bases between the two germline ends. The germline V gene has CDR1 DFQATT and CDR2 SNEGSKA (reference sequence). The CDR3 runs to 13 residues. The CDR3 reads CSATRGGQETQYF. The CDR3 region has the DNA TGCAGTGCTACGAGGGGGGGTCAAGAGACCCAGTACTTC.

The table lists this clonotype with a few counts. The chain employs TRBV7-9 and TRBJ1-2; TRBD1 is a possible D gene (6 bases). The CDR3 is 13 residues long. V lost 8 bases and J 3 bases, leaving 13 bases between the germline ends. The germline V gene has CDR1 SEHNR and CDR2 FQNEAQ (reference sequence). The CDR3 region is CASLGQNDYGYTF. The CDR3 nucleotides read TGTGCCAGCCTAGGACAGAACGACTATGGCTACACCTTC. Drawing the rest from reference TRBV7-9 and TRBJ1-2, the complete variable domain is DTGVSQNPRHKITKRGQNVTFRCDPISEHNRLYWYRQTLGQGPEFLTYFQNEAQLEKSRLLSDRFSAERPKGSFSTLEIQRTEQGDSAMYLCASLGQNDYGYTFGSGTRLTVV.

The CDR3 DNA sequence: TGCGCCAGCAGCTTGGATTTGGGACTAGCGGGAGGAAATGAGCAGTTCTTC. Residues: CASSLDLGLAGGNEQFF. The chain has TRBV5-1 and TRBJ2-1; the match to TRBD2 covers 15 bases. Germline lookup yields CDR1 SGHRS and CDR2 YFSETQ. V shed 0 bases, J shed 7 bases, and the junction held 5 bases outside the gene matches. This CDR3 has 17 residues.

Only a few counts were recorded for this clonotype. The chain employs TRBV5-1 and TRBJ2-5; D might be TRBD1 (8 bases). The CDR3 has 14 residues. CDR1 is SGHRS, CDR2 YFSETQ, per germline. The V end was cut by 4 bases, the J end by 4 bases, with 14 bases between. The CDR3 loop is CASSRGDRRETQYF. Written as DNA, the CDR3 is TGCGCCAGCAGCCGGGGGGACAGGCGAGAGACCCAGTACTTC.

This clonotype turned up a few times. The chain recombines TRBV19 with TRBJ2-1; the D gene is possibly TRBD2 (5 bases). The CDR3 has 16 amino acids. The V end lost 7 bases, the J end lost 0 bases, and 16 bases lay between the germline ends. Germline CDR1 reads LNHDA; CDR2 reads SQIVND (reference sequence). The chain's CDR3 is CASKGRSGSSYNEQFF. In nucleotides, the CDR3 is TGTGCCAGTAAGGGAAGAAGTGGGAGCTCCTACAATGAGCAGTTCTTC.

This chain connects TRBV5-1 to TRBJ1-1; no firm D call. This CDR3 region has 16 residues. Trimming took off 2 bases at V and 3 bases at J, with 17 bases between the two ends. CDR1 SGHRS and CDR2 YFSETQ come from the germline V gene. The CDR3 sequence is CASSLPRGSGDTEAFF. The DNA for the CDR3 is TGCGCCAGCAGCTTACCGCGAGGCAGCGGGGACACTGAAGCTTTCTTT.

The rearrangement uses TRBV20-1 and TRBJ2-2; TRBD2 aligns across 12 bases. CDR1 and CDR2 from the germline V gene are DFQATT and SNEGSKA (reference sequence). There are 17 residues in the CDR3. The ends lost 4 bases at V and 0 bases at J; junction bases unmatched: 6. The chain's CDR3 is CSATGLAGGANTGELFF. The CDR3 nucleotides are TGCAGTGCTACGGGGCTAGCGGGAGGGGCGAACACCGGGGAGCTGTTTTTT.

The genes are TRBV7-6 and TRBJ2-6; no definite D call. The CDR3 sequence is 17 residues long. Per the germline V gene, CDR1 is SGHVS and CDR2 is FNYEAQ. Trimming took off 6 bases at V and 1 base at J, with 16 bases between the two ends. CDR3 DNA sequence: TGTGCCAGCAGGCCCGGCATTACCCTGTCTGGGGCCAACGTCCTGACTTTC. Translating gives CASRPGITLSGANVLTF.

This clonotype was detected ten times or more. This rearrangement joins TRBV5-1 to TRBJ1-5; the D is unclear. Trimming stripped 3 bases from V and 0 bases from J, with 4 bases between. In germline, CDR1 is SGHRS, CDR2 YFSETQ. The CDR3 has 13 residues. DNA of the CDR3: TGCGCCAGCAGCTCGGATAGCAATCAGCCCCAGCATTTT. Amino acid sequence: CASSSDSNQPQHF.

In this sample, this clonotype turned up a few times. The chain combines TRBV7-3 with TRBJ2-1, with 7 positions matching TRBD2. Per the germline V gene, CDR1 is SGHTA and CDR2 is FQGTGA. V shed 0 bases and J 5 bases; nucleotides not matched to a gene: 10. There are 17 residues in the CDR3. CDR3 sequence: CASSLTVMGGKHNEQFF. The DNA for the CDR3 is TGTGCCAGCAGCTTAACGGTAATGGGAGGGAAGCACAATGAGCAGTTCTTC.

This clonotype has just a few counts. CDR3 sequence (DNA): TGTGCCAGCAGCTTCGGACAGGGTGAAGCTTTCTTT. Its translation is CASSFGQGEAFF. The V gene is TRBV11-2, the J gene TRBJ1-1; TRBD1 agrees at 8 bases. The germline gives CDR1 SGHAT, CDR2 FQNNGV. The CDR3 covers 12 residues. The J segment lost 7 bases and the V segment lost 3 bases, leaving 1 base of the junction unmatched.

The V call is TRBV5-1, the J call TRBJ2-5; TRBD2 matches at 13 bases. Per germline, CDR1 SGHRS and CDR2 YFSETQ. This CDR3 has 16 amino acids. Germline trimming cut 3 bases from V and 2 bases from J; bases unmatched to any gene: 4. CDR3 amino acids: CASSWGTSGEQETQYF. CDR3 DNA sequence: TGCGCCAGCAGCTGGGGGACTAGCGGGGAACAAGAGACCCAGTACTTC.